The present entry profiles one T cell receptor (beta chain) with its context. The antigen is not known. The data originate from a study of CD8 T cells in Susac syndrome. Notes on the study in general: The CD4+ T cell repertoires from Susac syndrome exhibited no clonal expansion.

Sequencing of TCR beta was performed on blood CD8+ T cells and on blood CD4+ T cells. Trimming stripped 2 bases from V and 0 bases from J, with 9 bases between. CDR1 SQVTM and CDR2 ANQGSEA come from the germline V gene. The CDR3 is 14 residues long. RNA, at 0.5 to 1 ug, was reverse transcribed with random hexamers. An immunoSEQ multiplex PCR generated amplified TCR beta CDR3 products spanning 54 Vbeta and 13 Jbeta. MiXCR, applied by TCRdb to the immunoSEQ multiplex PCR reads, yields one record per CDR3 protein. This table holds 110,000 to 150,000 distinct CDR3 sequences, around 95% found once. This chain connects TRBV29-1 to TRBJ2-3; D call uncertain. The source of this sequence is a human donor with Susac syndrome. Sequencing was performed on CD4+ T cells from PBMCs. For the CDR3, the DNA is TGCAGCGTTGAACTAGACTCCAGCACAGATACGCAGTATTTT. Its protein product is CSVELDSSTDTQYF.